These T cell receptor beta chains were read from a single sample in a study of blood T cell repertoires in COVID-19. Generated by immunoSEQ multiplex PCR, the TCRdb table keeps only in-frame clones and is missing some. The sample has approximately 140,000 clones, about 81% seen once; the top ten hold about 18%. Sample: peripheral blood. The receptors stem from a woman aged 80 or over with acute or convalescent COVID-19. Each CDR3 is given with its conserved first and last residue. The D gene is left open where the match is weak. Only part of the rows carry a size: once, few, many, or a class if the clone is expanded.

D gene	J gene	V gene	clone size	CDR3 DNA	CDR3 protein
NA	TRBJ1-2	TRBV6-5	NA	TGTGCCAGCAGTTACGGGAGGGCGGGCAGGCGGATCCCTTACACCTTC	CASSYGRAGRRIPYTF
NA	TRBJ2-7	TRBV21-1	NA	TGTGCCAGCAGCGTAGCGGGGGCCTCCTACGAGCAGTACTTC	CASSVAGASYEQYF
TRBD2	TRBJ2-3	TRBV2	NA	TGTGCCAGCAGCCCCGGGACTAGCGGCACAGATACGCAGTATTTT	CASSPGTSGTDTQYF
NA	TRBJ2-2	TRBV3-1/TRBV3-2	NA	TGTGCCAGCAGCCAAGACAATACAGGGATAACCGGGGAGCTGTTTTTT	CASSQDNTGITGELFF
TRBD1	TRBJ1-1	TRBV11-3	NA	TGTGCCAGCAGCGCAGACAGGGGGCAAACTGAAGCTTTCTTT	CASSADRGQTEAFF
NA	TRBJ2-7	TRBV12-3/TRBV12-4	NA	TGTGCCAGCAGTTTAGCGGACAGCTACGAGCAGTACTTC	CASSLADSYEQYF
TRBD1	TRBJ1-2	TRBV6-6	NA	TGTGCCAGCAGTTACGGGACAGGGATTTATGGCTACACCTTC	CASSYGTGIYGYTF
TRBD1	TRBJ2-7	TRBV6-5	NA	TGTGCCAGCAGGGACTCCGGGACAGCTTCCTACGAGCAGTACTTC	CASRDSGTASYEQYF
TRBD1	TRBJ2-7	TRBV4-1	NA	TGCGCCAGCAGCCCCCCGGACAGGACCTACGAGCAGTACTTC	CASSPPDRTYEQYF
TRBD1	TRBJ1-2	TRBV7-2	many	TGTGCCAGCAGCTCCGGGACAGGGAACTATGGCTACACCTTC	CASSSGTGNYGYTF
TRBD2	TRBJ2-7	TRBV3-1/TRBV3-2	NA	TGTGCCAGCAGCCAAACTAGCGGTCCCTACGAGCAGTACTTC	CASSQTSGPYEQYF
NA	TRBJ2-7	TRBV27	NA	TGTGCCAGCAGTTTATCGAGGGTTGGGGAGCAGTACTTC	CASSLSRVGEQYF
NA	TRBJ1-1	TRBV6-2/TRBV6-3	few	TGTGCCAGCAGCCACGGTACTGAAGCTTTCTTT	CASSHGTEAFF
TRBD1	TRBJ1-1	TRBV6-5	NA	TGTGCCAGCAGTCCGGACAGGGGACGGAACACTGAAGCTTTCTTT	CASSPDRGRNTEAFF
NA	TRBJ1-2	TRBV6-5	NA	TGTGCCAGCACCCGATCGGTGGTTAACTATGGCTACACCTTC	CASTRSVVNYGYTF
NA	TRBJ2-1	TRBV30	NA	TGTGCCTGGGGGGGCCGACAAACCGTACAGTTCTTC	CAWGGRQTVQFF
TRBD2	TRBJ2-5	TRBV19	NA	TGTCCCTGCAGGGGGCTAGCGGGAGAAGGGGCAGAGACCCAGTACTTC	CPCRGLAGEGAETQYF
NA	TRBJ2-1	TRBV4-3	few	TGCGCCAGCAGCCACTCTAGGGGTACCTACAATGAGCAGTTCTTC	CASSHSRGTYNEQFF
TRBD1	TRBJ1-4	TRBV3-1/TRBV3-2	NA	TGTGCCAGCAGCCAAATGGCCACAGGGGCTCAAAAACTGTTTTTT	CASSQMATGAQKLFF
TRBD2	TRBJ2-3	TRBV2	NA	TGTGCCAGCAGTGTTGGCGGGGGACTCACAGATACGCAGTATTTT	CASSVGGGLTDTQYF
TRBD1	TRBJ2-1	TRBV27	NA	TGTGCCAGCAGTTTATCGGGACAGGTCTACAATGAGCAGTTCTTC	CASSLSGQVYNEQFF
NA	TRBJ1-2	TRBV7-2	NA	TGTGCCAGCAGCTTAGACTTCAGCGGCCACTATGGCTACACCTTC	CASSLDFSGHYGYTF
TRBD1	TRBJ1-2	TRBV19	once	TGTGCCAGCCAGACAGGGATAGGCTACACCTTC	CASQTGIGYTF
TRBD1	TRBJ1-5	TRBV30	NA	TGTGCCTGGAGTCGGCAGGGGGCTCGTCAGCCCCAGCATTTT	CAWSRQGARQPQHF
NA	TRBJ1-2	TRBV5-1	NA	TGCGCCAGCAGCCGCGTTCCAGGGCCTAACTATGGCTACACCTTC	CASSRVPGPNYGYTF
NA	TRBJ2-7	TRBV18	NA	TGTGCCAGCTCCGGACAATCCTACGAGCAGTACTTC	CASSGQSYEQYF
TRBD1	TRBJ1-2	TRBV4-3	NA	TGCGCCAGCAGCCTAGACGGACAGGGTTGGGACTATGGCTACACCTTC	CASSLDGQGWDYGYTF
NA	TRBJ2-1	TRBV19	NA	TGTGCCAGTAGTAGTGGACTGCTCTACAATGAGCAGTTCTTC	CASSSGLLYNEQFF
TRBD1	TRBJ2-3	TRBV2	NA	TGTGCCAGCAGACAGGGGGCTACGCAGTATTTT	CASRQGATQYF
TRBD1	TRBJ1-5	TRBV7-2	NA	TGTGCCAGCAGCTCCGGGACAGGACGCAATCAGCCCCAGCATTTT	CASSSGTGRNQPQHF
NA	TRBJ2-5	TRBV7-2	NA	TGTGCCAGCAGCTTATTAGCCGGGGAGACCCAGTACTTC	CASSLLAGETQYF
NA	TRBJ1-1	TRBV7-2	NA	TGTGCCAGCAGCTTGGCGGTGAACAGGGCTGACACTGAAGCTTTCTTT	CASSLAVNRADTEAFF
NA	TRBJ2-5	TRBV5-1	NA	TGCGCCAGCAGCTTGGGGACAGCCTGGGAGACCCAGTACTTC	CASSLGTAWETQYF
TRBD2	TRBJ2-7	TRBV5-4	NA	TGTGCCAGCAGCTTGGGAGGAGCTAGCGGGATCGAGCAGTACTTC	CASSLGGASGIEQYF
NA	TRBJ2-5	TRBV2	NA	TGTGCCAGCAAGCTCGGGACTTCAGAGACCCAGTACTTC	CASKLGTSETQYF
TRBD1	TRBJ1-6	TRBV6-2/TRBV6-3	once	TGTGCCAGCAGTTACCCGGTGGGACAGGGCCCACCCCTCCACTTT	CASSYPVGQGPPLHF
NA	TRBJ2-5	TRBV5-1	few	TGCGCCAGCAGCTTGGCTTTGGGGAGTCGTAGGGAGACCCAGTACTTC	CASSLALGSRRETQYF
NA	TRBJ2-6	TRBV27	NA	TGTGCCACTACTCAACAGGGCACTGGGGCCAACGTCCTGACTTTC	CATTQQGTGANVLTF
TRBD1	TRBJ1-2	TRBV6-5	NA	TGTGCCAGCGGACGGACAGGGAATGGCTACACCTTC	CASGRTGNGYTF
TRBD2	TRBJ2-1	TRBV7-2	NA	TGTGCCAGCAGCCCGGGACTACGAGACAATGAGCAGTTCTTC	CASSPGLRDNEQFF
NA	TRBJ1-1	TRBV18	NA	TGTGCCAGCTCACCACTAGACAGTTGGGACACTGAAGCTTTCTTT	CASSPLDSWDTEAFF
NA	TRBJ1-1	TRBV4-3	NA	TGCGCCAGCAGCCAGACATACCTAGGGAGCACTGAAGCTTTCTTT	CASSQTYLGSTEAFF
TRBD2	TRBJ2-3	TRBV4-3	NA	TGCGCCAGCAGCCAAGAGGCGCGGGGGGGCATAGATACGCAGTATTTT	CASSQEARGGIDTQYF
NA	TRBJ2-7	TRBV30	NA	TGTGCCTGGAGTAGACAATTTACCTACGAGCAGTACTTC	CAWSRQFTYEQYF
TRBD1	TRBJ1-1	TRBV11-2	NA	TGTGCCAGCAGCTTAGCGGACAGGGTGGAAGCTTTCTTT	CASSLADRVEAFF
TRBD1	TRBJ2-7	TRBV7-8	NA	TGTGCCAGCTTTGATGGCGGGACAGGGGGATACGAGCAGTACTTC	CASFDGGTGGYEQYF
NA	TRBJ1-1	TRBV19	NA	TGTGCCAGTAGCCGACGGGGGGCGAGGAACACTGAAGCTTTCTTT	CASSRRGARNTEAFF
NA	TRBJ2-7	TRBV11-2	NA	TGTGCCAGCAGCTCCGGACAGCTTAGCTCCTACGAGCAGTACTTC	CASSSGQLSSYEQYF
TRBD1	TRBJ2-7	TRBV30	few	TGTGCCTCTACCCCGGACAGGGTGAGAGACGAGCAGTACTTC	CASTPDRVRDEQYF
NA	TRBJ1-2	TRBV6-2/TRBV6-3	few	TGTGCCAGCAGCAACCCGAGGAACATAAACTATGGCTACACCTTC	CASSNPRNINYGYTF
NA	TRBJ2-7	TRBV7-2	NA	TGTGCCAGCAGCTTAGCCAGCTCCTACGAGCAGTACTTC	CASSLASSYEQYF
TRBD1	TRBJ1-2	TRBV28	NA	TGTGCCAGCAGTTTCTGGGGACAGGGGGAAGGCTACACCTTC	CASSFWGQGEGYTF
TRBD1	TRBJ2-2	TRBV7-2	once	TGTGCCAGCAGCTTAGGGACAGGGATTAACACCGGGGAGCTGTTTTTT	CASSLGTGINTGELFF
NA	TRBJ1-5	TRBV30	NA	TGTGCCTGGAGTGTAGGCCAGGGCCGACAGCCCCAGCATTTT	CAWSVGQGRQPQHF
TRBD2	TRBJ2-7	TRBV14	NA	TGTGCCAGCAGCCAGACCCAAGCGGGACTAGCGGAAGCGGAGCAGTACTTC	CASSQTQAGLAEAEQYF